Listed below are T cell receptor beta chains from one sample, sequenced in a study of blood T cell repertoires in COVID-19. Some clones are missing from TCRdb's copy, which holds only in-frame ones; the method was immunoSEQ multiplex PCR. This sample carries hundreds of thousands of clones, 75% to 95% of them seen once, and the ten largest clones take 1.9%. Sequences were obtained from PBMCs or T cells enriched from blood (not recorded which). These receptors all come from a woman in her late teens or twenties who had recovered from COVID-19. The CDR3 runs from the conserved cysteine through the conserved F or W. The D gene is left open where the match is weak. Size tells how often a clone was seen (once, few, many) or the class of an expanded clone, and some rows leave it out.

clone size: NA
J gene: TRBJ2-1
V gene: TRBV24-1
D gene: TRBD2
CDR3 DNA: TGTGCCACCAGTGTCGGGACTAGCGGGGGTGATGAGCAGTTCTTC
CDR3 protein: CATSVGTSGGDEQFF

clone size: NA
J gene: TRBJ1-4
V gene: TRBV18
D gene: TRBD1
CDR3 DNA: TGTGCCAGCTCACCTGACCCGGGACAGGGTACTGAAAAACTGTTTTTT
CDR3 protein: CASSPDPGQGTEKLFF

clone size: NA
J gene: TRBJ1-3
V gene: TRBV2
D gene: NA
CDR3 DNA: TGTGCCAGCAGTGAAACAGGTTCTAACACCATATATTTT
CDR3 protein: CASSETGSNTIYF

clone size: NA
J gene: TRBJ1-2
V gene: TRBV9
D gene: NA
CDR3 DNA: TGTGCCAGCAGCGTAGGGACAGTTTCCTCCTATGGCTACACCTTC
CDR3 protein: CASSVGTVSSYGYTF

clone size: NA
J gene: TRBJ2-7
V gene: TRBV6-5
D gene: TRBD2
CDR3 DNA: TGTGCCAGCAGAACTAGCGGGGCCTACGAGCAGTACTTC
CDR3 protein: CASRTSGAYEQYF

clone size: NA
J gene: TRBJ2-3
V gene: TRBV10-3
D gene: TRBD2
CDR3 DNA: TGTGCCATCGCAGCGGGAGTAGGAACAGATACGCAGTATTTT
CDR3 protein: CAIAAGVGTDTQYF

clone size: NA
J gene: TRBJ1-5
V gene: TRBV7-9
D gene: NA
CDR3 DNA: TGTGCCAGCAGCTTGCGGGGCGATCGGCAGCCCCAGCATTTT
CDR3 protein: CASSLRGDRQPQHF

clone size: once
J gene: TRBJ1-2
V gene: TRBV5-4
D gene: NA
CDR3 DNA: TGTGCCAGCAGCTTGGTTGGCGGTTCCAACTATGGCTACACCTTC
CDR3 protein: CASSLVGGSNYGYTF

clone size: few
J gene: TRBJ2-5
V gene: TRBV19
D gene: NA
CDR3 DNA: TGTGCCAGTAGTATAGGGGGCAGGGCCCAAGAGACCCAGTACTTC
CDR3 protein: CASSIGGRAQETQYF

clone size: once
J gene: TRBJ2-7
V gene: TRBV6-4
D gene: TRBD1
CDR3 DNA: TGTGCCAGAGGACTCCTAGGGACAGGGGCCTACGAGCAGTACTTC
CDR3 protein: CARGLLGTGAYEQYF

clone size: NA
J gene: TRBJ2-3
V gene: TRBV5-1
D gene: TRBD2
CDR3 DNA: TGCGCCAGCAGCTTGGCCAGCGGGGGGTCAGATACGCAGTATTTT
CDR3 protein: CASSLASGGSDTQYF

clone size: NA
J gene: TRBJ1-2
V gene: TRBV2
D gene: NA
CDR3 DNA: TGTGCCAGCAGTTGGGGCAGGGGAATTGGCTACACCTTC
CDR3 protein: CASSWGRGIGYTF

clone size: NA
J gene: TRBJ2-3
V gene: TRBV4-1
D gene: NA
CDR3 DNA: TGCGCCAGCAGCCAGGGGCCGACGGCTAGCACAGATACGCAGTATTTT
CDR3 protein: CASSQGPTASTDTQYF

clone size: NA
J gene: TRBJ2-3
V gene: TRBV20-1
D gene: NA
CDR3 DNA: TGCAGTGCTAGTGGTGCCCTAGAGCTTTGGAGGGATACGCAGTATTTT
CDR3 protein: CSASGALELWRDTQYF

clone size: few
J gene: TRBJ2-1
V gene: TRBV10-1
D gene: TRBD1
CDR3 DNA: TGCGCCAGCAGTGAGCCTGGACAGGGGTACAATGAGCAGTTCTTC
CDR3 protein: CASSEPGQGYNEQFF

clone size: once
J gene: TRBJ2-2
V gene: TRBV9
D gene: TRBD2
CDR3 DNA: TGTGCCAGCAGCCCCGGGGGGAGCGGGAGGGCCACCGGGGAGCTGTTTTTT
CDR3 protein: CASSPGGSGRATGELFF

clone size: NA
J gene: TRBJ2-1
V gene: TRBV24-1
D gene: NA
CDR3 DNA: TGTGCCACCAGTGATCCGACCGGAGCCTACAATGAGCAGTTCTTC
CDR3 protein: CATSDPTGAYNEQFF

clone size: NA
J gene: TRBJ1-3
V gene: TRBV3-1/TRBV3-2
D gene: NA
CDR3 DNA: TGTGCCAGCAGCCAAGATCGATGGGGCGGCACCATATATTTT
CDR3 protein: CASSQDRWGGTIYF

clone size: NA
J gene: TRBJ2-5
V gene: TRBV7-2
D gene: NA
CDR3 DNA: TGTGCCAGCAGCTACATAGCGTCGGGGGGCGGAGAGACCCAGTACTTC
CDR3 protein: CASSYIASGGGETQYF

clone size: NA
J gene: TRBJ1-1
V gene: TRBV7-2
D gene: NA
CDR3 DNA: TGTGCCAGCAGCTATATCGGGGGGTCGGGCACTGAAGCTTTCTTT
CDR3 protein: CASSYIGGSGTEAFF

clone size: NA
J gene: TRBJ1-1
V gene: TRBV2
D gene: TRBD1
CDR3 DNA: TGTGCCAGCGGACAGGCCACCCAATGGGCTTTCTTT
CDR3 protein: CASGQATQWAFF

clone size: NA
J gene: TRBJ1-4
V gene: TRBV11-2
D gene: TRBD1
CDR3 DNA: TGTGCCAGCAGCTTCACCGGGACAGGCTCTACCACTAGGCAGCTGTTTTTT
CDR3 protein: CASSFTGTGSTTRQLFF

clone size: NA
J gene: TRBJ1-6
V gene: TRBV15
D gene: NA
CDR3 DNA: TGTGCCACCAGCAGAGACATCTATAATTCACCCCTCCACTTT
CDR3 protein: CATSRDIYNSPLHF

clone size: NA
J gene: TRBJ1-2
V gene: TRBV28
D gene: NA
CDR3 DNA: TGTGCCAGCGGTGGTTCTATAAACTATGGCTACACCTTC
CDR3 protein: CASGGSINYGYTF

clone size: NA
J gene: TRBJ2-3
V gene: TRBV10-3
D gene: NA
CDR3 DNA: TGTGCCACCGCCCCGGGGGGCCCTAACACAGATACGCAGTATTTT
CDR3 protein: CATAPGGPNTDTQYF

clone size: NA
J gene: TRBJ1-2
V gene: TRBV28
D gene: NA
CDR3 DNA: TGTGCCAGCAGTTCTTACCAATCGACGGGGAGAGAGGGCTACACCTTC
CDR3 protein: CASSSYQSTGREGYTF

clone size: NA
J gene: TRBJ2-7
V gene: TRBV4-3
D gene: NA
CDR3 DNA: TGCGCCAGCAGCCAAGATGGCAGCTCCTACGAGCAGTACTTC
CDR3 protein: CASSQDGSSYEQYF

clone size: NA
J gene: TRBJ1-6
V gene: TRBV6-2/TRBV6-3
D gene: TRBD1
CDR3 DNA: TGTGCCAGCAGTCAGCAGACAGGGGCAAATTCACCCCTCCACTTT
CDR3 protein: CASSQQTGANSPLHF

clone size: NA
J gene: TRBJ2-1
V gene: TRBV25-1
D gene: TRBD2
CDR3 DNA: TGTGCCAGCAGTGTCAGTGGACTAGCCTTCTTC
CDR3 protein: CASSVSGLAFF

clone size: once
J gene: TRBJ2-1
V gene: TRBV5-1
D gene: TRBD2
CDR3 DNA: TGCGCCAGCAGCTTAACTAGCGGGACCCATGAGCAGTTCTTC
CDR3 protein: CASSLTSGTHEQFF

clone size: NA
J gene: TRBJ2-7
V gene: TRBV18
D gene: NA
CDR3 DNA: TGTGCCAGCTCACCAGGCGGGAACGAGCAGTACTTC
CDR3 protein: CASSPGGNEQYF

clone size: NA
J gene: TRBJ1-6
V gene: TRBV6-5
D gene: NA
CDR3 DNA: TGTGCCAGCAGTTACGGGAGCTCCTATAATTCACCCCTCCACTTT
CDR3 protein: CASSYGSSYNSPLHF